This T cell receptor beta chain emerged from a study of T cell repertoires and Cas9 in healthy adults listed by TCRdb under 2018. Study-level background: SpCas9-reactive T cells were characterized for multi-effector potency, cytotoxicity and lineage determination within the CD4 and CD8 compartments. The study examined preexisting T cell immunity against the Streptococcus pyogenes Cas9 nuclease (SpCas9) used in CRISPR gene editing.

All of the donors in the study were healthy humans. Beyond this particular receptor, the publication reports: SpCas9-reactive regulatory T cells were reported to mitigate proliferation and function of SpCas9-reactive effector T cells in vitro.

Library prep was done by the immunoSEQ multiplex PCR assay. This is the immuneACCESS table as TCRdb keeps it, with only in-frame sequences that have V and J called. A part of the clones is gone; compared with another copy, unresolved V genes explain less than half, and the rest is unexplained. The sample table lists over 12,000 clones, 89% of them with a count of one. The top ten hold 1.5% of the sample. On this clone: Its antigen target is currently unknown. Per-base quality was not reported, and no clone a single base away is much larger than it.

The source is a human donor in good health. The source material was Tregs (CD4+, CD25+, CD127-, CD137-, CD154-) from PBMCs; culture status not recorded.

For the CDR3, the sequence is CAISEEEGHNSPLHF. The DNA sequence reads TGTGCCATCAGTGAAGAGGAGGGTCATAATTCACCCCTCCACTTT. The rearranged chain carries TRBV10-3 and TRBJ1-6; no D gene call is confident. Inclusive of the bounding cysteine and phenylalanine, the CDR3 is 15 residues long. The kept DNA is CDR3 alone, 45 bases in frame from the first base. V loses 3 bases, J loses 5 bases, and the germline ends lie 11 bases apart. CDR1 ENHRY and CDR2 SYGVKD are derived from the germline V gene.